The sample holds a few counts of the clone carrying this TCR beta chain. Its antigen is not identified. This specimen belongs to a study of blood T cells in healthy people across ages. Study-wide context: Using template switching, researchers captured about one barcoded beta molecule for each two T cells. General observations from the study: Changes seen in expanded clonotypes were possibly confounded by donor CMV status left unknown. In long-lived donors, naive CD4+ cell counts and diversity exceeded those of aged donors.

Combining a sample-barcoded 5' primer with a J-beta primer mix, a second PCR ran for roughly 7 to 12 cycles. CDR3-containing paired-end reads numbering at least 2.5 million came from each sample. In TCRdb, the 5' RACE reads were re-called with MiXCR into one record per CDR3 protein. The table has around 1,700,000 distinct CDR3 sequences, 28% seen once; the top ten hold 7.7%. The CDR3 consists of 13 residues. Trimming took 0 bases from V and 4 from J, leaving 5 bases between them. Looked up from germline, CDR1 is SGDLS and CDR2 is YYNGEE. This rearrangement joins TRBV9 to TRBJ2-1; D call uncertain. The TCR comes from a woman aged 25 to 39 in good health. Sequencing was carried out using blood. In DNA, the CDR3 is TGTGCCAGCAGCGTAGATCTTTACAATGAGCAGTTCTTC. Encoded protein: CASSVDLYNEQFF.